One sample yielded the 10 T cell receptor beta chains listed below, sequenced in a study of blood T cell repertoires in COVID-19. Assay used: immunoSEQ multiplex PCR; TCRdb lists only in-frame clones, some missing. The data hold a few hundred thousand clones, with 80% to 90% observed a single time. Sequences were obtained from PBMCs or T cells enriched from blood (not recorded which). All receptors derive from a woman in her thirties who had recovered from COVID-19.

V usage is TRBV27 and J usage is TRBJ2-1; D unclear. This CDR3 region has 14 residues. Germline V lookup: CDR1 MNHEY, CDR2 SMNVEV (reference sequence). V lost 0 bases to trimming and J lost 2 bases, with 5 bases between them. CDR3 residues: CASSLSAAYNEQFF. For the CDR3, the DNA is TGTGCCAGCAGTTTATCGGCAGCCTACAATGAGCAGTTCTTC.

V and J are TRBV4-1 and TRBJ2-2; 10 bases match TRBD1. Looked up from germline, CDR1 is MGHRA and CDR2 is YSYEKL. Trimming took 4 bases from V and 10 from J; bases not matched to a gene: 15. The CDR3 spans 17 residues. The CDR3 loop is CASSLRTGGGLNEELFF. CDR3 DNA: TGCGCCAGCAGCCTTCGGACAGGGGGAGGGTTAAACGAGGAGCTGTTTTTT.

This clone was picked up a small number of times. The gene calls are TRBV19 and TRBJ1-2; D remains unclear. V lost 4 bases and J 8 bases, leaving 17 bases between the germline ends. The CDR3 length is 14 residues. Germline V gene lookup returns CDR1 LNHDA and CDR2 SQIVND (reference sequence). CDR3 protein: CASSRPRQPGGYTF. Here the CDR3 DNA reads TGTGCCAGTAGTAGACCGAGGCAGCCTGGGGGCTACACCTTC.

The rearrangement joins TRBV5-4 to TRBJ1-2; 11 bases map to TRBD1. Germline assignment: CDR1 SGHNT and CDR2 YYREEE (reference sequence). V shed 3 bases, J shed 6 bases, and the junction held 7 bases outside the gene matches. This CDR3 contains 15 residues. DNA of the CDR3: TGTGCCAGCAGCTCCGGGACAGGGGGTAGGAATGGCTACACCTTC. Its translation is CASSSGTGGRNGYTF.

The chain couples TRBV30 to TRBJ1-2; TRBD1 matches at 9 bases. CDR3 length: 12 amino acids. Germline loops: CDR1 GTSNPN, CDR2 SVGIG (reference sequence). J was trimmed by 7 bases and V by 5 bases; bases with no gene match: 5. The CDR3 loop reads CAWGQGPGGYTF. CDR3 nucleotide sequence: TGTGCCTGGGGACAGGGGCCGGGTGGCTACACCTTC.

This CDR3 is CASSYLPSGTFYEQYF. The CDR3 bases are TGTGCCAGCAGTTACCTCCCTAGCGGGACTTTCTACGAGCAGTACTTC. V gene TRBV6-2 or TRBV6-3 combines with J gene TRBJ2-7; 9 nucleotides match TRBD2. The CDR3 runs to 16 residues. V was pared by 2 bases and J by 3 bases, with 8 bases of the junction left unmatched. Germline CDR1 is MNHEY and CDR2 is SVGEGT.

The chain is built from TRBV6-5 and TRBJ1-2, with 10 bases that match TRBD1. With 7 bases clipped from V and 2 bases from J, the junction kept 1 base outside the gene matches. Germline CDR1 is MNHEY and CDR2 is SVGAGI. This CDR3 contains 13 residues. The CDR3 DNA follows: TGTGCCAGCATGGACAGGGGGAACTATGGCTACACCTTC. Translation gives CASMDRGNYGYTF.

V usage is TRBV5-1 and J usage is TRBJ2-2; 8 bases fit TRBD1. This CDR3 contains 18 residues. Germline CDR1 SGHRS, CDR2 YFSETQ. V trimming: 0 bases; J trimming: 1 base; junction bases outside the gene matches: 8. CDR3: CASSLVPGGEMNTGELFF. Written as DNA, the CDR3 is TGCGCCAGCAGCTTGGTCCCAGGGGGCGAGATGAACACCGGGGAGCTGTTTTTT.

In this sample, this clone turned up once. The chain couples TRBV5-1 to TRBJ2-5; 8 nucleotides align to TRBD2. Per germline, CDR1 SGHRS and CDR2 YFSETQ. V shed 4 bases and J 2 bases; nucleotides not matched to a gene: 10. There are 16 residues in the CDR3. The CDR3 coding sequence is TGCGCCAGCAGCCTAAGGACTAGCACCTTTCAAGAGACCCAGTACTTC. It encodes CASSLRTSTFQETQYF.

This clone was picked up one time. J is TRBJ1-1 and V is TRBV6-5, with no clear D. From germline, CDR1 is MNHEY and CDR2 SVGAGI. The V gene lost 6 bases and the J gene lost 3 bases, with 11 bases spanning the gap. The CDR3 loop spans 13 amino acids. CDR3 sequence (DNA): TGTGCCAGCAGGAGAGGCAAGGACACTGAAGCTTTCTTT. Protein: CASRRGKDTEAFF.